This TCR beta chain comes out of a study of blood T cell repertoires in COVID-19. For the study at large: T cells, B-cell-depleted T cells, or PBMCs provided the cDNA or gDNA that served as material.

Original data processing: Estimation of nucleated cell counts relied on the amplification of reference gene primers. The data were produced by immunoSEQ multiplex PCR, yet TCRdb's version contains in-frame clones alone and is incomplete. V, J and clone size reflect that table, while D and trimming were determined from the DNA. The table has around 170,000 clones, around 86% seen once; the top ten hold 7% to 10%. The length of the CDR3 is 17 residues. V gave up 1 base and J gave up 2 bases; unmatched junction bases: 6. Germline CDR1 SGHDN, CDR2 FVKESK. Donors were grouped by their self-reported clinical history.

This chain links TRBV14 with TRBJ2-3; 10 bases are shared with TRBD2. The clonotype originates from a woman in her thirties who had recovered from COVID-19. The sample comprised PBMCs or T cells enriched from blood (not recorded which). The CDR3 DNA follows: TGTGCCAGCAGCCAAGGGTACGGACTAGCGGCCACAGATACGCAGTATTTT. This codes for CASSQGYGLAATDTQYF. The variable domain in full, with the rest retrieved from reference TRBV14 and TRBJ2-3, is EAGVTQFPSHSVIEKGQTVTLRCDPISGHDNLYWYRRVMGKEIKFLLHFVKESKQDESGMPNNRFLAERTGGTYSTLKVQPAELEDSGVYFCASSQGYGLAATDTQYFGPGTRLTVL.